This T cell receptor beta chain is from a study of response to subunit inactivated influenza vaccine. Findings and caveats of the study: New T cells are recruited in small numbers by each seasonal influenza vaccination, according to the authors' suggestion.

V dropped 7 bases and J dropped 6 bases, with 16 bases sitting between them. The germline V gene encodes CDR1 SGHAT and CDR2 FQNNGV. This CDR3 is built from 13 residues. A single record per CDR3 protein comes from TCRdb applying MiXCR to the RT-PCR reads. The sample has around 750,000 distinct CDR3 sequences; over 20% are singletons. This clonotype was seen a few times. Its cognate antigen is unknown. The chain links TRBV11-2 to TRBJ2-7; tentatively, D is TRBD1 (6 bases). The source was PBMCs from blood, collected approximately 5 days after vaccination. The receptor was isolated from a man aged 50 or older who received an inactivated influenza vaccine. CDR3 region: CASTIQGAGEQYF. DNA for the CDR3: TGTGCCAGCACCATACAGGGAGCTGGCGAGCAGTACTTC.